The 14 T cell receptor beta chains below were found in one sample sequenced in a study of T-cell reconstitution after alpha-beta-depleted transplantation in children. Unique molecular identifiers tagged the TCRbeta library. TCRdb re-analysed the PCR reads in MiXCR, keeping a single row per CDR3 protein. The table includes approximately 640,000 distinct CDR3 sequences, over 15% detected once. The sample in question was PBMCs from the stem cell graft donor, obtained from the stem cell graft. These receptors were taken from a human donor who donated a stem cell graft to a child with acute myeloid leukemia.

There are a few counts of this clonotype. The genes are TRBV6-1 and TRBJ1-1; D perhaps matches TRBD1 (6 bases). The CDR3 sequence is 15 residues long. CDR1 is MNHNS, CDR2 SASEGT, per germline. The V and J ends lost 6 bases and 5 bases respectively, with 19 bases between them. The CDR3 DNA is TGTGCCAGCAGCCGACAGGACCCCGATGGAACTGAAGCTTTCTTT. Its protein is CASSRQDPDGTEAFF.

This clonotype was seen at least ten times. This chain links TRBV20-1 with TRBJ2-7; D is ambiguous. This CDR3 spans 12 amino acids. Germline assignment: CDR1 DFQATT and CDR2 SNEGSKA (reference sequence). V was clipped by 6 bases and J by 3 bases, with 12 bases between them. CDR3 sequence reads: CSARTAIYEQYV. In DNA form, the CDR3 reads TGCAGTGCCAGGACGGCCATCTACGAGCAGTACGTC.

This clonotype has only one observation. The gene calls are TRBV12-3 or TRBV12-4 and TRBJ2-3; maybe TRBD1 (5 bases). This CDR3 spans 15 amino acids. Between the trimmed V and J ends, which lost 1 base and 2 bases, there was a span of 10 bases. CDR3 region: CASSLGRATTDTQYF. CDR3 in DNA: TGTGCCAGCAGTTTAGGCAGGGCCACCACAGATACGCAGTATTTT.

This clonotype occurred many times. V usage is TRBV29-1 and J usage is TRBJ2-4; 7 bases map to TRBD1. Looked up from germline, CDR1 is SQVTM and CDR2 is ANQGSEA. The J segment lost 3 bases and the V segment lost 7 bases, leaving 6 bases of the junction unmatched. The CDR3 covers 13 residues. The CDR3 DNA reads as TGCAGCGGACAGGGTTTAGGCAAAAACATTCAGTACTTC. Protein: CSGQGLGKNIQYF.

This clonotype was picked up many times. The rearrangement uses TRBV20-1 and TRBJ2-7, with a possible D match to TRBD2 (5 bases). The germline V gene has CDR1 DFQATT and CDR2 SNEGSKA (reference sequence). This CDR3 contains 14 residues. V was trimmed by 7 bases and J by 3 bases, leaving 19 bases between them. The chain's CDR3 is CSVNGEPGNYEQYF. CDR3 nucleotide sequence: TGCAGTGTAAACGGGGAGCCAGGAAACTACGAGCAGTACTTC.

J is TRBJ1-1 and V is TRBV5-5; 7 bases fit TRBD1. The CDR3 sequence is 16 residues long. Trimming removed 0 bases from V and 5 bases from J; junction bases left unmatched: 10. In germline, CDR1 is SGHKS, CDR2 YYEKEE (reference sequence). CDR3 sequence: CASSLAGGGAKTEAFF. The DNA for the CDR3 is TGTGCCAGCAGCTTGGCTGGAGGGGGCGCAAAAACTGAAGCTTTCTTT.

This chain uses TRBV5-4 with TRBJ2-1, with D uncertain. Germline CDR1 reads SGHNT; CDR2 reads YYREEE (reference sequence). Trimming shortened V by 4 bases and J by 3 bases, and 11 bases separated the two germline ends. The CDR3 runs 14 residues. CDR3 coding DNA: TGTGCCAGCAGCCCGGATGGCGTCTACAATGAGCAGTTCTTC. It encodes CASSPDGVYNEQFF.

This clonotype was observed at least ten times. The chain links TRBV12-3 or TRBV12-4 to TRBJ2-7; D gene ambiguous. CDR3 length equals 11 residues. V shed 4 bases and J shed 7 bases, with 8 bases lying between them. CDR3 sequence reads: CASSSFLEQYF. In DNA, the CDR3 is TGTGCCAGCAGTTCATTCCTGGAGCAGTACTTC.

There are a few counts of this clonotype. One end of the junction does not line up with germline, which may come from a read error. This chain uses TRBV20-1 with TRBJ2-5; D unclear. Looked up from germline, CDR1 is DFQATT and CDR2 is SNEGSKA (reference sequence). The CDR3 length is 17 residues. This chain's CDR3 is CSAGDPRGAPGQETQYF. Here the CDR3 DNA reads TGCAGTGCTGGAGATCCCCGAGGAGCTCCAGGACAAGAGACCCAGTACTTC.

This clonotype appeared a few times. This chain uses TRBV24-1 with TRBJ2-2, with no clear D. The germline V gene has CDR1 KGHDR and CDR2 SFDVKD. The V end lost 4 bases, the J end lost 7 bases, and 15 bases lay between the germline ends. CDR3 length equals 15 residues. CDR3 nucleotides: TGTGCCACCAGTGACGCAATGACGGTGTTCGGGGAGCTGTTTTTT. It specifies CATSDAMTVFGELFF.

This clonotype was counted a few times. The rearrangement links TRBV20-1 to TRBJ1-2, with D possibly matching TRBD1 (5 bases). This CDR3 has 13 residues. V was pared by 6 bases and J by 0 bases, with 11 bases between. Germline V CDR1 and CDR2: DFQATT, SNEGSKA (reference sequence). CDR3 sequence: CSAPSGANYGYTF. The CDR3 bases are TGCAGTGCCCCCTCGGGGGCTAACTATGGCTACACCTTC.

J is TRBJ1-6 and V is TRBV6-1, with D possibly being TRBD1 (6 bases). This CDR3 comprises 15 residues. V lost 4 bases and J lost 7, with 14 bases in between. CDR1 MNHNS and CDR2 SASEGT come from the germline V gene. The CDR3 spells CASSVGQGKNSPLHF. DNA of the CDR3: TGTGCCAGCAGTGTTGGGCAGGGGAAGAATTCACCCCTCCACTTT.

Concerning this clonotype: With a much larger clone just one base away, this may be a read error. This chain connects TRBV4-3 to TRBJ2-1; D might be TRBD2 (6 bases). Per the germline V gene, CDR1 is LGHNA and CDR2 is YSLEER. The CDR3 has 18 amino acids. CDR3 loop: CASSPGTSGTPFYIEQFF. The CDR3 bases are TGCGCCAGCAGCCCTGGGACCTCCGGGACTCCCTTTTACATTGAGCAGTTCTTC.

In its sample, this clonotype was seen many times. The chain carries TRBV24-1 and TRBJ2-1; D not resolved. In germline, CDR1 is KGHDR, CDR2 SFDVKD. The CDR3 is made up of 14 amino acids. V was shortened by 3 bases and J by 8 bases, with 13 bases between the two germline ends. The CDR3 here is CATSDTGRRHEQFF. CDR3 bases: TGTGCCACCAGTGATACCGGGCGGCGGCATGAGCAGTTCTTC.